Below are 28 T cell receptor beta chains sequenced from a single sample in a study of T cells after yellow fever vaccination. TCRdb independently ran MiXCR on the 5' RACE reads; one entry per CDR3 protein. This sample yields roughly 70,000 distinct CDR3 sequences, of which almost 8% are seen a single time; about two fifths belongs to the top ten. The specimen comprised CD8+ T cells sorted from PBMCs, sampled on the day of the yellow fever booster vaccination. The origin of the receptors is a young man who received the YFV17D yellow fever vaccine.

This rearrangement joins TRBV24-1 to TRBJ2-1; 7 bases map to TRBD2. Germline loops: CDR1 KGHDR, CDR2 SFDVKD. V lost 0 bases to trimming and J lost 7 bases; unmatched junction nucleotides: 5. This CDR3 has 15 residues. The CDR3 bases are TGTGCCACCAGTGATTTGGGGGGGGTGGATAATGAGCAGTTCTTC. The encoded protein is CATSDLGGVDNEQFF.

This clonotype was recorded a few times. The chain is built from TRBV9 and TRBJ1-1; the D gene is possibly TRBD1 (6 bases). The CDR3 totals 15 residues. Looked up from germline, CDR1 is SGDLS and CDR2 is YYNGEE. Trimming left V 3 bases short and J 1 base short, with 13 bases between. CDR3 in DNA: TGTGCCAGCAGCGGCTCCGGGACACCGAACACTGAAGCTTTCTTT. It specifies CASSGSGTPNTEAFF. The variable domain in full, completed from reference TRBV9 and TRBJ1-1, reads DSGVTQTPKHLITATGQRVTLRCSPRSGDLSVYWYQQSLDQGLQFLIQYYNGEERAKGNILERFSAQQFPDLHSELNLSSLELGDSALYFCASSGSGTPNTEAFFGQGTRLTVV.

The CDR3 DNA sequence: TGTGCCAGCTCACCTGGACTAGCGGGAACCCTCGGAGGGGAGCTGTTTTTT. This encodes CASSPGLAGTLGGELFF. This chain uses TRBV18 with TRBJ2-2, with 12 bases matching TRBD2. This CDR3 has 17 amino acids. Germline V gene lookup returns CDR1 KGHSH and CDR2 LQKENI. The V and J ends lost 3 bases and 8 bases, in that order; junction bases with no gene match: 10.

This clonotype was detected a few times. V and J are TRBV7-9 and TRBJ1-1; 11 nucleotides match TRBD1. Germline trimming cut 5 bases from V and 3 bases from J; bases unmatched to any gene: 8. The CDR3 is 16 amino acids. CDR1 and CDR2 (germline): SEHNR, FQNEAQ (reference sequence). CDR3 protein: CASSPLGDRGDTEAFF. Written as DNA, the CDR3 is TGTGCCAGCAGCCCCCTGGGGGACAGGGGGGACACTGAAGCTTTCTTT.

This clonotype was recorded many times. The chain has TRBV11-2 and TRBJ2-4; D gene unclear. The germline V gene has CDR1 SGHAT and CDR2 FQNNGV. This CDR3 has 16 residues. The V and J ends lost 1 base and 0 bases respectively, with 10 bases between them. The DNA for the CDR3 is TGTGCCAGCAGCTTAGGAGGTTTGGTAGCCAAAAACATTCAGTACTTC. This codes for CASSLGGLVAKNIQYF.

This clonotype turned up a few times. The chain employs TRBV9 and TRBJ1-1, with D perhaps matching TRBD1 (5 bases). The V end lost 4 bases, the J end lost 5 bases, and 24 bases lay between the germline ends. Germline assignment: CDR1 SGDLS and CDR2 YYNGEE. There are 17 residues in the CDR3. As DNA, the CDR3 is TGTGCCAGCAGCCCTTCGGGGTCTCAGGGACGGGATACTGAAGCTTTCTTT. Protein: CASSPSGSQGRDTEAFF. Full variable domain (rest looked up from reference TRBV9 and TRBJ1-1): DSGVTQTPKHLITATGQRVTLRCSPRSGDLSVYWYQQSLDQGLQFLIQYYNGEERAKGNILERFSAQQFPDLHSELNLSSLELGDSALYFCASSPSGSQGRDTEAFFGQGTRLTVV.

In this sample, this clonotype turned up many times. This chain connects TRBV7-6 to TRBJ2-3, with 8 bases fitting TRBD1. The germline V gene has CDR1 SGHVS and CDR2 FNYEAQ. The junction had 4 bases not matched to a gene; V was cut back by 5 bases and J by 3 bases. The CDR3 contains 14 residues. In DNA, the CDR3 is TGTGCCAGCAGCCCCCGGACAGGGACAGATACGCAGTATTTT. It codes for CASSPRTGTDTQYF.

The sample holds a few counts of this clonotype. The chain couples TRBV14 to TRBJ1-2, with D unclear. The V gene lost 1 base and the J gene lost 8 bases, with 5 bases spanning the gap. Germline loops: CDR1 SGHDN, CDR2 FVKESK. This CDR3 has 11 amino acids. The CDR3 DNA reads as TGTGCCAGCAGCCAAGGGTTCGGCTACACCTTC. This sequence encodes CASSQGFGYTF.

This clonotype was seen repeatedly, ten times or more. As DNA, the CDR3 is TGCGCCAGCAGCTCCCCCTCCGGAGGGACAGACCAAGAGACCCAGTACTTC. It translates to CASSSPSGGTDQETQYF. The J gene is TRBJ2-5, the V gene TRBV5-1, with D perhaps matching TRBD1 (7 bases). This CDR3 comprises 17 residues. The germline V gene encodes CDR1 SGHRS and CDR2 YFSETQ. V lost 3 bases, J lost 0 bases, and 18 bases lay in between.

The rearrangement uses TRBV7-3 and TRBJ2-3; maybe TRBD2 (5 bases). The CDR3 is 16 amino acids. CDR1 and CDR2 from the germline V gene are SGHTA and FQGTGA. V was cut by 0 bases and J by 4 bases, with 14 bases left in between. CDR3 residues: CASSLTGGLVPDTQYF. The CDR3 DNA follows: TGTGCCAGCAGCTTAACTGGAGGTCTAGTACCAGATACGCAGTATTTT.

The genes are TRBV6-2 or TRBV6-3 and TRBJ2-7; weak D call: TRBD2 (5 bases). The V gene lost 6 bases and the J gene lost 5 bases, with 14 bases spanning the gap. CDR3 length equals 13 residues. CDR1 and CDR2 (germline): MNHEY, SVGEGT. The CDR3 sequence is CASSSGEFHEQYF. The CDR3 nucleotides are TGTGCCAGCAGCTCCGGGGAGTTCCACGAGCAGTACTTC.

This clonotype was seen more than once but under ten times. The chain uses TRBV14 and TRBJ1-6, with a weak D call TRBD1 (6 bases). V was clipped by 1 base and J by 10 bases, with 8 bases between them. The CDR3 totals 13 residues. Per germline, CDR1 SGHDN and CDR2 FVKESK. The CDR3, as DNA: TGTGCCAGCAGCCAAGTAGGGGGGTCACCCCTCCACTTT. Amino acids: CASSQVGGSPLHF.

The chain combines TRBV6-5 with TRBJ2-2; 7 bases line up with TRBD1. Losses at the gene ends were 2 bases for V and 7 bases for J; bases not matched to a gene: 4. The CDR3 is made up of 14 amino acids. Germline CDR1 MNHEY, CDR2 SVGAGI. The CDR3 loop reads CASSYEGANGELFF. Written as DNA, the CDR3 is TGTGCCAGCAGTTACGAGGGGGCGAACGGGGAGCTGTTTTTT.

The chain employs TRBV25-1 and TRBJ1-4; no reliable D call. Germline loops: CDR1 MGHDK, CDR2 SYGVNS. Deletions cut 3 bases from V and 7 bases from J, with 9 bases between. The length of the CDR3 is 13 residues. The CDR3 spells CASSEWAFEKLFF. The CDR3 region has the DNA TGTGCCAGCAGTGAGTGGGCATTTGAAAAACTGTTTTTT.

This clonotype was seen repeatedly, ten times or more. CDR3 sequence: CASSLGDFEEETQYF. The CDR3 bases are TGCGCCAGCAGCTTGGGGGACTTCGAAGAAGAGACCCAGTACTTC. The chain couples TRBV5-1 to TRBJ2-5; maybe TRBD2 (6 bases). Germline loops: CDR1 SGHRS, CDR2 YFSETQ. The CDR3 length is 15 residues. Between the trimmed V and J ends, which lost 0 bases and 3 bases, there was a span of 12 bases.

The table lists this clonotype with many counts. The CDR3 is CALAGQETQYF. The CDR3 region has the DNA TGTGCCCTCGCAGGCCAAGAGACCCAGTACTTC. V usage is TRBV6-4 and J usage is TRBJ2-5; unclear D gene. Per germline, CDR1 MRHNA and CDR2 SNTAGT. The CDR3 has 11 residues. Trimming removed 11 bases from V and 1 base from J, with 8 bases in between.

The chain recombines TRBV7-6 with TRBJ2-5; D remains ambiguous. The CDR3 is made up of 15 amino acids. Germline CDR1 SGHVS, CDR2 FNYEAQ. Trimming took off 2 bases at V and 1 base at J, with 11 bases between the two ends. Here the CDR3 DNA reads TGTGCCAGCAGCTTATCGATTGACCGCCAAGAGACCCAGTACTTC. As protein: CASSLSIDRQETQYF.

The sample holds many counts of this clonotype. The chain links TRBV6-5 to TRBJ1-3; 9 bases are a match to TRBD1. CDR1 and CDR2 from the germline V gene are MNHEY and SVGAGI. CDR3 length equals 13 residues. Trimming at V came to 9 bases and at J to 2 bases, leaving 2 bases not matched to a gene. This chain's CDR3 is CASRTGAGNTIYF. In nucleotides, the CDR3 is TGTGCCAGTCGGACAGGGGCTGGAAACACCATATATTTT.

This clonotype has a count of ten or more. As DNA, the CDR3 is TGTGCCAGCAGTTTATCTACGCGGGAGGTGAACACCGGGGAGCTGTTTTTT. Its translation is CASSLSTREVNTGELFF. The genes are TRBV28 and TRBJ2-2, with 8 bases that match TRBD2. Germline V CDR1 and CDR2: MDHEN, SYDVKM. This CDR3 has 17 amino acids. V was pared by 1 base and J by 1 base, with 5 bases of the junction left unmatched.

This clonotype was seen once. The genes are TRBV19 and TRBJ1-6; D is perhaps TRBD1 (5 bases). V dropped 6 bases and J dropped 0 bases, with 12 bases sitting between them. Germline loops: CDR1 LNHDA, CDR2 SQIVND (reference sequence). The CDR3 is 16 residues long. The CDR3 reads CASRPPTDSYNSPLHF. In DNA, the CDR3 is TGTGCCAGTAGACCACCGACAGACTCCTATAATTCACCCCTCCACTTT.

The CDR3 bases are TGTGCCAGCTCGGGAGGAGGATGGAGCACAGATACGCAGTATTTT. Encoded protein: CASSGGGWSTDTQYF. This rearrangement joins TRBV6-1 to TRBJ2-3, with 7 bases lining up with TRBD2. The CDR3 runs 15 residues. The germline gives CDR1 MNHNS, CDR2 SASEGT. V lost 8 bases to trimming and J lost 0 bases; unmatched junction nucleotides: 8.

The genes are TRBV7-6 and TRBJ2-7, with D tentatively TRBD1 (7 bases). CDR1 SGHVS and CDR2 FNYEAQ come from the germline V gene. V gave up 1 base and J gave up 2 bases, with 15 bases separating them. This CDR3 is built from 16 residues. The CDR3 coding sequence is TGTGCCAGCAGCTTAGAGGAGGGGGCTGGGGCCTACGAGCAGTACTTC. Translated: CASSLEEGAGAYEQYF.

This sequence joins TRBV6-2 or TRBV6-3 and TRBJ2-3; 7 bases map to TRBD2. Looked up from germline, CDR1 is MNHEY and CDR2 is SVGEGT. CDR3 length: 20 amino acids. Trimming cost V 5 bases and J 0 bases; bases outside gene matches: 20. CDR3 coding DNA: TGTGCCAGCAGTCTCCCCAGGGACTACTTTAGCGGAGGTAGCACAGATACGCAGTATTTT. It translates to CASSLPRDYFSGGSTDTQYF.

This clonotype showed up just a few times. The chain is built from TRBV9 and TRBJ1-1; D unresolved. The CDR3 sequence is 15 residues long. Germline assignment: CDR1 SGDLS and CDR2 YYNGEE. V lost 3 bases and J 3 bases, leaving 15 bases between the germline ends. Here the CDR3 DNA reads TGTGCCAGCAGCGCCCTAGGGAGTGGGTACACTGAAGCTTTCTTT. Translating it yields CASSALGSGYTEAFF.

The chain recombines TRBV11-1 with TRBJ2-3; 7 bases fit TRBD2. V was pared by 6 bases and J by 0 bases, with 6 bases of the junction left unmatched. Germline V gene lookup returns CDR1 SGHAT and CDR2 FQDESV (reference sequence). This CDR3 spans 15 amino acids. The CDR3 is CASSHRDYSTDTQYF. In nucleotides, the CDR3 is TGTGCCAGCAGTCACCGGGACTATAGCACAGATACGCAGTATTTT.

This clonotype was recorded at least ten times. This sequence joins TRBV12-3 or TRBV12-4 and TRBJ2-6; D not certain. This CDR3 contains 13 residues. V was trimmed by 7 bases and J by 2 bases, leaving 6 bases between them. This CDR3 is CASKSAGANVLTF. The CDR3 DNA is TGTGCCAGCAAAAGTGCTGGGGCCAACGTCCTGACTTTC.

CDR3 nucleotide sequence: TGTGCCAGCAGCGCGAGCGAGGGTCTTTACTATGGCTACACCTTC. Residues: CASSASEGLYYGYTF. The J gene is TRBJ1-2, the V gene TRBV2, with unresolved D. The CDR3 is made up of 15 amino acids. The V end was cut by 6 bases, the J end by 3 bases, with 17 bases between. Germline V lookup: CDR1 SNHLY, CDR2 FYNNEI. Full variable domain (missing parts from reference TRBV2 and TRBJ1-2): EPEVTQTPSHQVTQMGQEVILRCVPISNHLYFYWYRQILGQKVEFLVSFYNNEISEKSEIFDDQFSVERPDGSNFTLKIRSTKLEDSAMYFCASSASEGLYYGYTFGSGTRLTVV.

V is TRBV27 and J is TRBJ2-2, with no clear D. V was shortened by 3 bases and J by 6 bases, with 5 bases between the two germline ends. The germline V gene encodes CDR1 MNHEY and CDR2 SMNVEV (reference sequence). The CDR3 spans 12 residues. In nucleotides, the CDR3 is TGTGCCAGCAGTTTTCTAGCCGGGGAGCTGTTTTTT. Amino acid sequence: CASSFLAGELFF.